The T cell receptor (beta chain) under discussion was sequenced for a study of cytomegalovirus exposure and HLA in healthy donors. Study outcomes and limitations: Reports state that TCR beta sequences accurately predicted most subjects' HLA-A and HLA-B alleles. One variant, a missense change in DCLRE1C, was linked in a later analysis to TCR beta V- and J-gene trimming.

On this clone itself: Its antigen is currently unknown.

V was clipped by 0 bases and J by 2 bases, with 22 bases between them. From germline, CDR1 is LNHNV and CDR2 YYDKDF (reference sequence). This CDR3 is 19 amino acids long. Amplification used 60 Vbeta primers and 13 Jbeta primers. TCRdb's table, derived via immunoSEQ multiplex PCR, lists solely in-frame clones and lacks some. The table has over 130,000 clones, less than 85% seen once. The chain uses TRBV15 and TRBJ2-5, with D possibly TRBD1 on 6 matching bases. This clonotype was obtained from a man aged 40-50 years in good health and CMV-seronegative. Material: PBMCs. The CDR3 here is CATSRDFYARTVEQETQYF. CDR3 bases: TGTGCCACCAGCAGAGATTTCTACGCCAGGACAGTCGAACAAGAGACCCAGTACTTC. Drawing the rest from reference TRBV15 and TRBJ2-5, the complete variable domain is DAMVIQNPRYQVTQFGKPVTLSCSQTLNHNVMYWYQQKSSQAPKLLFHYYDKDFNNEADTPDNFQSRRPNTSFCFLDIRSPGLGDTAMYLCATSRDFYARTVEQETQYFGPGTRLLVL.